The sample holds a few counts of the clone carrying this T cell receptor (beta chain). Its specificity is unknown. The data were obtained in a study of beta chain features in type 1 diabetes. Study-level findings and limits: Moderate yet significant TCRB CDR3 shortening was seen in Type 1 diabetes patients in all four CD4+ subsets.

Of the isolated RNA, all was reverse transcribed, and so the sequenced material was expressed TCRB transcripts. Using immunoSEQ multiplex PCR, the repertoire was profiled, and TCRdb retains in-frame clones only, with some absent. Of 150,000 to 190,000 clones listed, about a tenth are singletons. V was clipped by 5 bases and J by 1 base, with 11 bases between them. The germline V gene encodes CDR1 MDHEN and CDR2 SYDVKM. CDR3 length equals 14 residues. This receptor was taken from a man aged 25 to 45 with type 1 diabetes. The chain couples TRBV28 to TRBJ1-1; possibly TRBD1 for D (5 bases). Sequenced: central memory CD4+ T cells from blood. CDR3 bases: TGTGCCAGCAGTGGCGACAGTAAGAACACTGAAGCTTTCTTT. This codes for CASSGDSKNTEAFF.